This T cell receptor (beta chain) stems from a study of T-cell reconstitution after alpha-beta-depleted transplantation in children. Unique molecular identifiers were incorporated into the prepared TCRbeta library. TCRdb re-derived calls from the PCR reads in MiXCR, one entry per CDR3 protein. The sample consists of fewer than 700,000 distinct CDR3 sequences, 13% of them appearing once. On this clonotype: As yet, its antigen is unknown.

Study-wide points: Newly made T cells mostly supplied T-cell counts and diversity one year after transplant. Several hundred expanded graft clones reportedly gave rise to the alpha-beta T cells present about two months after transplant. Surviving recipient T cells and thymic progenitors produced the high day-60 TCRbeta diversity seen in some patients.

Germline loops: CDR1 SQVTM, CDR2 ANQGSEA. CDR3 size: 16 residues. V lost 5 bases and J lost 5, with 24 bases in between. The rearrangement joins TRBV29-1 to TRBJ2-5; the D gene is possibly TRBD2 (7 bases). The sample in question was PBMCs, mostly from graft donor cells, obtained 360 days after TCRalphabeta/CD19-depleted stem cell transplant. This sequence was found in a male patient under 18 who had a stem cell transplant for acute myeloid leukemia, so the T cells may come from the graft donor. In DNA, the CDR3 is TGCAGCGTTATAATGGGGGGGCGTTTGAGTAGGGAGACCCAGTACTTC. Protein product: CSVIMGGRLSRETQYF.